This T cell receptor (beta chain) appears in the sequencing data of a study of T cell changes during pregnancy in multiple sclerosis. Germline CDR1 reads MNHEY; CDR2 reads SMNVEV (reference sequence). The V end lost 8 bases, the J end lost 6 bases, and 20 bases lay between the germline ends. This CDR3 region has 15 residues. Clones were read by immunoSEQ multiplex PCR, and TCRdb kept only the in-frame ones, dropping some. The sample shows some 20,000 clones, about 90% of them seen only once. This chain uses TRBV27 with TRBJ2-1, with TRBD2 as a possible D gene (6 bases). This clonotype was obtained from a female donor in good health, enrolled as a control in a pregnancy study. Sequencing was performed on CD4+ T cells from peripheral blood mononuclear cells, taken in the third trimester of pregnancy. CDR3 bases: TGTGCCAGCCGCCTAGGAGAACTAGCCTTCAATGAGCAGTTCTTC. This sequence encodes CASRLGELAFNEQFF.